This T cell receptor (beta chain) came from a study of T cell responses to AZD1222 COVID-19 vaccine. V gave up 1 base and J gave up 5 bases; unmatched junction bases: 8. The CDR3 has 16 residues. Germline values: CDR1 MNHEY, CDR2 SMNVEV (reference sequence). TCRdb's table, derived via immunoSEQ multiplex PCR, lists solely in-frame clones and lacks some. The sample includes 150,000 to 200,000 clones, 85% to 95% of them seen just once. The TCR comes from an adult who received the MenACWY meningococcal vaccine as a control. J is TRBJ1-1 and V is TRBV27; 9 bases map to TRBD1. Sequences were derived from peripheral blood, sampled 28 days after the second dose of the MenACWY control vaccine. The CDR3 protein is CASSLYVRQGGTEAFF. Written as DNA, the CDR3 is TGTGCCAGCAGTTTATACGTGAGACAGGGGGGGACTGAAGCTTTCTTT.